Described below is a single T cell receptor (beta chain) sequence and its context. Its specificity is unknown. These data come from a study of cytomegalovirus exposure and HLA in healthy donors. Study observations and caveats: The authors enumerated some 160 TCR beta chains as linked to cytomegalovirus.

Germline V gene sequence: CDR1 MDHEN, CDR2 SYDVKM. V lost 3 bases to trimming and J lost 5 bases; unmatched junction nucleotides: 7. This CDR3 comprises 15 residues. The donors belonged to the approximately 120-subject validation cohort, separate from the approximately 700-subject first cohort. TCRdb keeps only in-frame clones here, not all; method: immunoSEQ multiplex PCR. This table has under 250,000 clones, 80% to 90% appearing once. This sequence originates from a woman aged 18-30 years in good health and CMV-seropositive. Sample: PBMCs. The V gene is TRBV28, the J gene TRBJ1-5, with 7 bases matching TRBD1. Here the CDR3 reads CASSFAGTVYQPQHF. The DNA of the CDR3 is TGTGCCAGCAGTTTCGCCGGGACAGTGTATCAGCCCCAGCATTTT.